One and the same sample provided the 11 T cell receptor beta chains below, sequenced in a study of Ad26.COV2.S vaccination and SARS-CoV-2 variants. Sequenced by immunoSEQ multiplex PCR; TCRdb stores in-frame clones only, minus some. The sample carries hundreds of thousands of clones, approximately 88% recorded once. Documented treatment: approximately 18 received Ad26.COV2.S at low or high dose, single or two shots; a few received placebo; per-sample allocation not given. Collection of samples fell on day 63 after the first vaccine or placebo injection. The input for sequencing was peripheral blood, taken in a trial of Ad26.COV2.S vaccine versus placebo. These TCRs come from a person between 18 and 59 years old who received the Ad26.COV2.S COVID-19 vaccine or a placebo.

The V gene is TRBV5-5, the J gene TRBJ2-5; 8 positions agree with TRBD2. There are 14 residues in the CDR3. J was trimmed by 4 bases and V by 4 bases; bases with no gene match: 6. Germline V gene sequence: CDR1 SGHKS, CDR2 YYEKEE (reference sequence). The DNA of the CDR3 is TGTGCCAGCAGCCACACGGGAGGGATAGAGACCCAGTACTTC. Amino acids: CASSHTGGIETQYF.

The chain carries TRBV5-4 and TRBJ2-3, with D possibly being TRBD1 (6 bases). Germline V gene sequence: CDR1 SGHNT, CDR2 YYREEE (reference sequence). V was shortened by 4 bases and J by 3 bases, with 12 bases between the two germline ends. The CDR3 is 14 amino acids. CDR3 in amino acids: CASSLTQGTDTQYF. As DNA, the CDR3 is TGTGCCAGCAGCCTGACACAGGGAACAGATACGCAGTATTTT.

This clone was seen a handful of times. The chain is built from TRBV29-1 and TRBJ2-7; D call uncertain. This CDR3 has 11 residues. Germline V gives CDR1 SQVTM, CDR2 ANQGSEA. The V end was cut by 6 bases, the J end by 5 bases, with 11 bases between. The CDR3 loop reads CSVATVHEQYF. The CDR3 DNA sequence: TGCAGCGTCGCCACGGTCCACGAGCAGTACTTC.

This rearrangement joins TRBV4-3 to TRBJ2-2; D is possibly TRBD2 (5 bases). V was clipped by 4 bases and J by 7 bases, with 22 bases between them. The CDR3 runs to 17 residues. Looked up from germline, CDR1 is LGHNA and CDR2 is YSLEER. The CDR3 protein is CASSPGPDSRPGGELFF. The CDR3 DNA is TGCGCCAGCAGCCCTGGGCCGGACTCGAGGCCGGGCGGGGAGCTGTTTTTT.

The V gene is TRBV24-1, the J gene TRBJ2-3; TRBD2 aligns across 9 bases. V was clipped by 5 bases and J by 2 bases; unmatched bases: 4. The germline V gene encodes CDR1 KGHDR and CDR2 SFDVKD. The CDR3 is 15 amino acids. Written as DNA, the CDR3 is TGTGCCACCAGTGCACTAGCGGGCCTCACAGATACGCAGTATTTT. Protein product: CATSALAGLTDTQYF.

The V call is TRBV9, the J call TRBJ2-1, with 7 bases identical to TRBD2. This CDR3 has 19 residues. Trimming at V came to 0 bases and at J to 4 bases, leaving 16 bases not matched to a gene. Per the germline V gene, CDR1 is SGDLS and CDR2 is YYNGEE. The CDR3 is CASSVGSQWAGLVYNEQFF. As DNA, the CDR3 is TGTGCCAGCAGCGTAGGTAGCCAGTGGGCCGGACTAGTGTACAATGAGCAGTTCTTC.

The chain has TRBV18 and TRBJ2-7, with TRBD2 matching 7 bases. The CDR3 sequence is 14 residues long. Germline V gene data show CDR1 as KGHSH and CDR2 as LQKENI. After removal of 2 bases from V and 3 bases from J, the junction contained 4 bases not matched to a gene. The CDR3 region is CASSPVREVYEQYF. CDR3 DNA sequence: TGTGCCAGCTCACCAGTCCGGGAGGTCTACGAGCAGTACTTC.

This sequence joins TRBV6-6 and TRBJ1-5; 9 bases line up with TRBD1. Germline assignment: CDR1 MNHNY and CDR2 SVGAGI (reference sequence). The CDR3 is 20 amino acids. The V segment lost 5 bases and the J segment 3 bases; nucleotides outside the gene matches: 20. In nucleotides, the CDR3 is TGTGCCAGCAGTCGCGGGACAGGGTTTTTGGGAGGGAGGACCAATCAGCCCCAGCATTTT. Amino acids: CASSRGTGFLGGRTNQPQHF.

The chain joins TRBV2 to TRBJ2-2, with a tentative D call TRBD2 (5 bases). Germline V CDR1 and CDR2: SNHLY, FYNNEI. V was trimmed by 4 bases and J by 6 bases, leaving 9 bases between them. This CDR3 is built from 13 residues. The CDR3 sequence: CASSGGSAGELFF. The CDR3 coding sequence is TGTGCCAGCAGTGGGGGTAGCGCCGGGGAGCTGTTTTTT. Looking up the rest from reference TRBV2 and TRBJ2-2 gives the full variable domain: EPEVTQTPSHQVTQMGQEVILRCVPISNHLYFYWYRQILGQKVEFLVSFYNNEISEKSEIFDDQFSVERPDGSNFTLKIRSTKLEDSAMYFCASSGGSAGELFFGEGSRLTVL.

Written as DNA, the CDR3 is TGTGCCAGCTCACCCCCGGGGGGCGGAGAGACCCAGTACTTC. Translating it yields CASSPPGGGETQYF. The rearrangement links TRBV18 to TRBJ2-5, with a weak D call TRBD2 (7 bases). CDR1 is KGHSH, CDR2 LQKENI, per germline. Trimming cost V 3 bases and J 4 bases, with 12 bases left between them. This CDR3 spans 14 amino acids.

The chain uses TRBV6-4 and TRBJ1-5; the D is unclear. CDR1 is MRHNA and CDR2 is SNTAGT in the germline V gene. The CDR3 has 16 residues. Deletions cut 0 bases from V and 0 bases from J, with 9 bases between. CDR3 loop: CASSDSMGFSNQPQHF. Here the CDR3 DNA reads TGTGCCAGCAGTGACTCGATGGGTTTTAGCAATCAGCCCCAGCATTTT.